The sample holds a few counts of the clone carrying this T cell receptor beta chain. V shed 2 bases and J shed 7 bases, with 9 bases lying between them. CDR1 is SGHVS and CDR2 is FNYEAQ in the germline V gene. The CDR3 covers 13 residues. TCRdb processed the 5' RACE reads anew with MiXCR; each CDR3 protein has one entry. The table records approximately 64,000 distinct CDR3 sequences, about 19% of them present only once. These data belong to a study of HIV-infected patients and healthy controls. The V call is TRBV7-6, the J call TRBJ1-5, with D uncertain. The receptor was derived from a human donor in good health. The sample was CD4+ T cells from blood. In DNA form, the CDR3 reads TGTGCCAGCAGCTTATATTTAGGACAGCCCCAGCATTTT. It is translated as CASSLYLGQPQHF. Looking up the rest from reference TRBV7-6 and TRBJ1-5 gives the full variable domain: GAGVSQSPRYKVTKRGQDVALRCDPISGHVSLYWYRQALGQGPEFLTYFNYEAQQDKSGLPNDRFSAERPEGSISTLTIQRTEQRDSAMYRCASSLYLGQPQHFGDGTRLSIL.